A selection of T cell receptor beta chains follows, all from one sample in a study of blood T cell repertoires in COVID-19. The repertoire was sequenced with immunoSEQ multiplex PCR; TCRdb's copy has only in-frame clones and lacks some. The sample includes more than 150,000 clones, 85% to 90% of them seen just once. Sequencing input: peripheral blood. The receptors stem from a woman aged 70-85 years with COVID-19, enrolled during active disease. Both conserved end residues are part of each CDR3. The D gene is left open where the match is weak. Where a row states a size, it is once, few, many or the class of an expanded clone; other rows omit it.

v_call	clone_size	cdr3_length	d_call	j_call	cdr3_nt	cdr3_aa
TRBV19	.	14	TRBD1	TRBJ2-7	TGTGCCAGTAGTATAGGGACAGGGGTTTACGAGCAGTACTTC	CASSIGTGVYEQYF
TRBV28	.	13	.	TRBJ1-4	TGTGCCAGCAGTTGGCAGGGTTCCGAAAAACTGTTTTTT	CASSWQGSEKLFF
TRBV7-6	.	18	TRBD2	TRBJ2-1	TGTGCCAGCAGCTCTATCCAAGGAAGCGGGAGGTCTTACAATGAGCAGTTCTTC	CASSSIQGSGRSYNEQFF
TRBV5-1	.	17	.	TRBJ1-1	TGCGCCAGCAGCCACTTACAGGGCGGCAGGGGTAACACTGAAGCTTTCTTT	CASSHLQGGRGNTEAFF
TRBV6-5	once	15	.	TRBJ2-7	TGTGCCAGCAGATTTGAGGGGACGGGACACTACGAGCAGTACTTC	CASRFEGTGHYEQYF
TRBV7-3	.	15	TRBD1	TRBJ2-2	TGTGCCAGCAGCTTATCAGGGGGTAGCACCGGGGAGCTGTTTTTT	CASSLSGGSTGELFF
TRBV11-3	once	14	.	TRBJ2-3	TGTGCCAGCAGCCGGGGGTCTGGCGCGGATACGCAGTATTTT	CASSRGSGADTQYF
TRBV11-3	.	15	TRBD2	TRBJ2-6	TGTGCCAGCAGCCTGGGGGGGGCTGGGGCCAACGTCCTGACTTTC	CASSLGGAGANVLTF
TRBV6-6	.	13	.	TRBJ2-5	TGTGCCACCGGGAGATCCAACCAAGAGACCCAGTACTTC	CATGRSNQETQYF
TRBV5-1	.	16	.	TRBJ2-7	TGCGCCAGCAGCTTGGCCTTTAGCCAGATCTCCTACGAGCAGTACTTC	CASSLAFSQISYEQYF
TRBV5-1	.	16	TRBD2	TRBJ2-2	TGCGCCAGCAGCCCGAACCCTAGCGGGAGTGCCGGGGAGCTGTTTTTT	CASSPNPSGSAGELFF
TRBV5-8	.	16	.	TRBJ1-4	TGTGCCAGCAGCTCCCGATTACAGGGCACTAATGAAAAACTGTTTTTT	CASSSRLQGTNEKLFF
TRBV7-8	.	14	.	TRBJ2-2	TGTGCCAGCAGCTCCGGACAGAACACCGGGGAGCTGTTTTTT	CASSSGQNTGELFF
TRBV6-6	.	13	.	TRBJ1-3	TGTGCCAGCAGTCCGCAGTCTGGAAACACCATATATTTT	CASSPQSGNTIYF
TRBV7-9	.	18	TRBD2	TRBJ2-1	TGTGCCAGCAGCTTGTACGGTGGATCAGTAGCGGGGGACAATGAGCAGTTCTTC	CASSLYGGSVAGDNEQFF
TRBV11-2	.	16	.	TRBJ2-7	TGTGCCAGCAGCTTAGATGCGGGCAGCCAGACCTACGAGCAGTACTTC	CASSLDAGSQTYEQYF
TRBV6-6	.	18	TRBD2	TRBJ2-7	TGTGCCAGCAGTCCCGGGACTAGCGGGAGTTCGGGTACCTACGAGCAGTACTTC	CASSPGTSGSSGTYEQYF
TRBV6-4	.	15	TRBD2	TRBJ2-3	TGTGCCAGCAGCGAGACTAGCGGGGCTACAAGGGTGCAGTATTTT	CASSETSGATRVQYF
TRBV5-6	once	15	.	TRBJ2-6	TGTGCCAGCAGCTTGTTGGACCGGGATGCCAACGTCCTGACTTTC	CASSLLDRDANVLTF
TRBV7-9	once	16	.	TRBJ1-1	TGTGCCAGCAGCTGGGTAATCGACAACATGAACACTGAAGCTTTCTTT	CASSWVIDNMNTEAFF
TRBV19	few	15	.	TRBJ1-5	TGTGCCAGTAGTCGAAACCAGGGCGGCAATCAGCCCCAGCATTTT	CASSRNQGGNQPQHF
TRBV7-9	.	17	.	TRBJ1-1	TGTGCCAGCAGCTTAGCGGCGCAGGAGGGTTTAGACACTGAAGCTTTCTTT	CASSLAAQEGLDTEAFF
TRBV2	few	18	TRBD2	TRBJ2-7	TGTGCCAGCAGTGATGGTCAGGGAGCGGGGTGGCTCTCCTACGAGCAGTACTTC	CASSDGQGAGWLSYEQYF
TRBV10-1	.	16	.	TRBJ2-3	TGCGCCATCTCCCCGTTTCTTCAGTTCAGCACAGATACGCAGTATTTT	CAISPFLQFSTDTQYF
TRBV6-2/TRBV6-3	.	14	TRBD1	TRBJ1-3	TGTGCCAGCAGTCTCACAGGGGCAGGAAACACCATATATTTT	CASSLTGAGNTIYF
TRBV28	once	14	.	TRBJ1-5	TGTGCCAGCAGGCCTGGACAGTTTAGCCAGCCCCAGCATTTT	CASRPGQFSQPQHF
TRBV28	few	14	TRBD1	TRBJ1-2	TGTGCCACCGAAACCGGGACAGGGGGCTATGGCTACACCTTC	CATETGTGGYGYTF
TRBV7-2	.	15	TRBD1	TRBJ2-5	TGTGCCAGCAGCCTGGGGACAGGGGTCATGGAGACCCAGTACTTC	CASSLGTGVMETQYF
TRBV18	.	15	TRBD1	TRBJ1-3	TGTGCCATTATACAGGGGCCAAGCTCTGGAAACACCATATATTTT	CAIIQGPSSGNTIYF
TRBV5-1	.	13	.	TRBJ2-3	TGCGCCAGCACCGGGACAAGCACAGATACGCAGTATTTT	CASTGTSTDTQYF
TRBV28	once	13	.	TRBJ1-1	TGTGCCAGCAGTTTCGGGATTTACACTGAAGCTTTCTTT	CASSFGIYTEAFF